Reported below is one T cell receptor beta chain. Antigen specificity is unknown. Per germline, CDR1 ENHRY and CDR2 SYGVKD. Trimming took 0 bases from V and 6 from J, leaving 11 bases between them. The CDR3 loop spans 15 amino acids. FACS enriched CD8+ TEMRA cells, while bulk CD8+ and CD4+ were negatively isolated. These data originate in a study of CD8 T cells in Susac syndrome. Study background: When their blood was taken, patients with Susac syndrome were therapy-naive, taking corticosteroids, or taking intravenous immunoglobulin alone. Study results and caveats: Susac-specific public clones were found in total CD8+ and CD8+ TEMRA repertoires, numbering under 20 and five, respectively.

Random hexamers were used to reverse transcribe the RNA input (0.5 to 1 ug). The amplification used immunoSEQ multiplex PCR on TCR beta CDR3; it spanned 54 Vbeta and 13 Jbeta. TCRdb re-analysed the immunoSEQ multiplex PCR reads in MiXCR, keeping a single row per CDR3 protein. The data show about 76,000 distinct CDR3 sequences, with approximately 95% seen just once and around 0.45% held by the top ten. The rearrangement links TRBV10-3 to TRBJ2-2; D remains unclear. The sequenced material came from CD8+ T cells from PBMCs. The receptor comes from a human donor with Susac syndrome. The CDR3 loop reads CAISESSKRAGELFF. DNA for the CDR3: TGTGCCATCAGTGAGTCTTCCAAAAGAGCCGGGGAGCTGTTTTTT.